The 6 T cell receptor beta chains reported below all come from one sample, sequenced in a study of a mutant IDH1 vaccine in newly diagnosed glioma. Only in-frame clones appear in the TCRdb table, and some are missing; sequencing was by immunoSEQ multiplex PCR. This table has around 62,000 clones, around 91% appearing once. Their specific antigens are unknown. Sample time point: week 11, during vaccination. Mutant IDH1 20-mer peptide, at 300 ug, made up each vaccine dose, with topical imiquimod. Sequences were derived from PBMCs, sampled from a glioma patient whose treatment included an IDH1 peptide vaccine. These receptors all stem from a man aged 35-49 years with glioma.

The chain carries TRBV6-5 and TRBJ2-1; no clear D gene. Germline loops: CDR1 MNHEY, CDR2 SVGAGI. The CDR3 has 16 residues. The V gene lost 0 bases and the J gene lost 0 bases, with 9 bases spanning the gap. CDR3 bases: TGTGCCAGCAGTTACTCCGGTCCACACTCCTACAATGAGCAGTTCTTC. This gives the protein CASSYSGPHSYNEQFF.

In DNA, the CDR3 is TGTGCCATACCGGGGATGAGCAATCAGCCCCAGCATTTT. Encoded protein: CAIPGMSNQPQHF. The chain employs TRBV6-4 and TRBJ1-5; D gene uncertain. This CDR3 has 13 amino acids. Germline-derived CDR1 and CDR2 are MRHNA and SNTAGT. Trimming left V 10 bases short and J 1 base short, with 11 bases between.

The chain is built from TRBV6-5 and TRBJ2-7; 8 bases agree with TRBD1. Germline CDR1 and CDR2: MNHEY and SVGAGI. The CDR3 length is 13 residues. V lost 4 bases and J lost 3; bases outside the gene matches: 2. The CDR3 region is CASSWDRRYEQYF. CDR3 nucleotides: TGTGCCAGCAGTTGGGACAGGCGCTACGAGCAGTACTTC.

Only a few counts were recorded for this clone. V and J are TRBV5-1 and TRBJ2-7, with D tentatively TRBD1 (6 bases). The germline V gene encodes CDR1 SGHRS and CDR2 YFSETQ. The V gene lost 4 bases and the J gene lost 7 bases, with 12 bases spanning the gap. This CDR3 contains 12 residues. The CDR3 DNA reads TGCGCCAGCAGCGTCCAGGGGAAAGAGCAGTACTTC. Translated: CASSVQGKEQYF.

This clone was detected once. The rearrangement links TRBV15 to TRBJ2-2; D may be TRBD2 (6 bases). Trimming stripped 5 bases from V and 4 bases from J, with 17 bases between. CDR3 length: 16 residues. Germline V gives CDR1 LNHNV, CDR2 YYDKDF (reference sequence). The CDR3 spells CATSGPGTQGTGELFF. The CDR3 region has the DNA TGTGCCACCAGCGGGCCCGGGACTCAAGGCACCGGGGAGCTGTTTTTT.

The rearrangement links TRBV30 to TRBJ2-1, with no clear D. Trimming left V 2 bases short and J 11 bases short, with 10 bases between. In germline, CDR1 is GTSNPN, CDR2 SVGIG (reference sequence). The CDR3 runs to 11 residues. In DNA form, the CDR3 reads TGTGCCTGGAGTCCCGGAGCCCAGCAGTTCTTC. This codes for CAWSPGAQQFF.